This is a list of T cell receptor beta chains from one sample in a study of blood T cell repertoires in COVID-19. The protocol was immunoSEQ multiplex PCR, while the TCRdb copy is restricted to in-frame clones and leaves out a portion. This repertoire shows about 190,000 clones, 84% found once; its top ten account for 4.5% to 5.5%. Sequenced input: peripheral blood. These receptors were obtained from a woman in her 70s with active or convalescent COVID-19. The CDR3 runs from the conserved cysteine through the conserved F or W. D genes are given only for firm matches. The size of a clone is reported for some rows only, either as once, few or many, or as a class for expanded clones.

V	J	D	size	DNA	CDR3
TRBV15	TRBJ2-2	TRBD2	few	TGTGCCACCAGCAGAGATCAACTAGCGGGAGGGCCCGGGGAGCTGTTTTTT	CATSRDQLAGGPGELFF
TRBV7-2	TRBJ1-5	TRBD1	-	TGTGCCAGCAGCTTTGGGACAGGGGTTTGGCAGCCCCAGCATTTT	CASSFGTGVWQPQHF
TRBV27	TRBJ2-1	TRBD2	-	TGTGCCAGCCGGACTAGCGGGAGGTACGGTGAGCAGTTCTTC	CASRTSGRYGEQFF
TRBV15	TRBJ1-2	-	-	TGTGCCACCAGCAGAGAGGGGGGAGCGGCTTATGGCTACACCTTC	CATSREGGAAYGYTF
TRBV24-1	TRBJ2-3	TRBD2	-	TGTGCCACCAGTGATTTAATTAGCGGGAGAAAGTATTTT	CATSDLISGRKYF
TRBV27	TRBJ1-6	TRBD1	-	TGTGCCAGCAGTTCCCGCCCGACAGGGGGCTATTCACCCCTCCACTTT	CASSSRPTGGYSPLHF
TRBV28	TRBJ1-6	TRBD1	-	TGTGCCAGCAGGGGACAGGGGGCGTATAATTCACCCCTCCACTTT	CASRGQGAYNSPLHF
TRBV5-1	TRBJ2-7	TRBD2	-	TGCGCCAGCAGCTTTCTAGCGGGAGTAGAGTACGAGCAGTACTTC	CASSFLAGVEYEQYF
TRBV28	TRBJ2-1	TRBD2	-	TGTGCCAGCGGGTTTAGCGGGAGGGCCTGGAATGAGCAGTTCTTC	CASGFSGRAWNEQFF
TRBV19	TRBJ1-1	TRBD1	few	TGTGCCAGTCGCAGGGGCAGGGGGCTTACTGACACTGAAGCTTTCTTT	CASRRGRGLTDTEAFF
TRBV12-5	TRBJ2-7	-	-	TGTGCTAGTGGTTTGGTAATCGGAGACAGTTCCTACGAGCAGTACTTC	CASGLVIGDSSYEQYF
TRBV5-8	TRBJ2-1	-	-	TGTGCCAGCAGCTTGTACCCGGGGAATGAGCAGTTCTTC	CASSLYPGNEQFF
TRBV9	TRBJ2-6	-	-	TGTGCCAGCAGCGTAGGGGGACTTTCTGGGGCCAACGTCCTGACTTTC	CASSVGGLSGANVLTF
TRBV3-1/TRBV3-2	TRBJ2-1	TRBD2	-	TGTGCCAGCAGCCCAGCGGGAGGACCCTACAATGAGCAGTTCTTC	CASSPAGGPYNEQFF
TRBV6-6	TRBJ2-1	-	once	TGTGCCAGCAGCCCGGGAGCCTACAATGAGCAGTTCTTC	CASSPGAYNEQFF
TRBV19	TRBJ1-2	-	-	TGTGCCAGTAGTCAGAGGGCGCAGGACTATGGCTACACCTTC	CASSQRAQDYGYTF
TRBV4-2	TRBJ1-1	-	-	TGTGCCAGCAGCCAATTAATCCGGAACACTGAAGCTTTCTTT	CASSQLIRNTEAFF
TRBV6-5	TRBJ2-1	TRBD2	few	TGTGCCAGCAAGCGGGAGCTGAATGAGCAGTTCTTC	CASKRELNEQFF
TRBV10-1	TRBJ2-1	TRBD2	-	TGCGCCAGCAGTGAGTCCCTAGCGGGAGGGCCGAATGAGCAGTTCTTC	CASSESLAGGPNEQFF
TRBV7-8	TRBJ2-1	TRBD2	-	TGTGCCAGCAGCTACGGACTAGCGGCGTACAATGAGCAGTTCTTC	CASSYGLAAYNEQFF
TRBV5-1	TRBJ2-1	-	-	TGCGCCAGCAGCTTGGGTCACAGAAGCTCCTACAATGAGCAGTTCTTC	CASSLGHRSSYNEQFF
TRBV15	TRBJ2-2	-	-	TGTGCCACCAGCAGACCTACCGGGAATCGGTTCGGGGAGCTGTTTTTT	CATSRPTGNRFGELFF
TRBV28	TRBJ1-4	-	-	TGTGCCAGCAGTCAGCAGGGTTTCGGGAATGAAAAACTGTTTTTT	CASSQQGFGNEKLFF
TRBV4-2	TRBJ1-1	TRBD1	once	TGTGCCAGCAGCCAATCGGGACAGGACAACACTGAAGCTTTCTTT	CASSQSGQDNTEAFF
TRBV7-8	TRBJ2-7	-	-	TGTGCCAGCAGCTTAAGCGGGCCGATCTACGAGCAGTACTTC	CASSLSGPIYEQYF
TRBV19	TRBJ1-5	TRBD1	-	TGTGCCAGTAGGGGGACAGCCCGCAATCAGCCCCAGCATTTT	CASRGTARNQPQHF